This T cell receptor beta chain derives from a study of ipilimumab plus nivolumab after autologous stem cell transplantation. Background on the study: A median of about 8 nivolumab and a few ipilimumab doses were given. The DLBCL group included primary refractory and relapsed cases. Study-level results: The authors say TCR, Treg and microbiome findings warrant further study.

Notes on this clone: The antigen is unknown.

Patients got ipilimumab 1 mg/kg beginning 14 to 28 days post-transplant. Measured with immunoSEQ multiplex PCR; TCRdb has only the in-frame clones, and not every one. The sample lists around 20,000 clones, approximately 73% seen once, with around 25% in the top ten. The receptor's source is a male donor with diffuse large B-cell lymphoma. The sequenced sample was PBMCs, obtained in a trial of ipilimumab plus nivolumab as post-transplant consolidation.

The DNA for the CDR3 is TGTGCCAGTACCGCCTTCGGGGGAAGCACAGATACGCAGTATTTT. It yields the protein CASTAFGGSTDTQYF. This chain joins TRBV19 and TRBJ2-3; tentative D call: TRBD2 (6 bases). There are 15 residues in the CDR3. Trimming left V 7 bases short and J 0 bases short, with 14 bases between. Germline loops: CDR1 LNHDA, CDR2 SQIVND (reference sequence).